The rows below give T cell receptor beta chains drawn from one sample of a study of CD8+ T cells in alopecia areata. Produced via immunoSEQ multiplex PCR; TCRdb's table is partial and in-frame only. In the table there are roughly 150,000 clones, approximately 60% of which are singletons. Sequencing input: CD8+ T cells sorted from blood. The receptors were gathered from a human donor in good health. Both conserved end residues are trimmed from each CDR3.

v_gene: TRBV29-1; j_gene: TRBJ2-7; len: 10; CDR3aa: SVEEGRYEQY
v_gene: TRBV29-1; j_gene: TRBJ2-3; len: 14; CDR3aa: SVEDSHRESTDTQY
v_gene: TRBV10-3; j_gene: TRBJ2-3; len: 13; CDR3aa: AISEGGSSTDTQY
v_gene: TRBV6-6; j_gene: TRBJ2-1; len: 13; CDR3aa: ASSSLDSTINEQF
v_gene: TRBV27; j_gene: TRBJ1-5; len: 14; CDR3aa: ASSPRRAASNQPQH
v_gene: TRBV9; j_gene: TRBJ2-7; len: 14; CDR3aa: ASSPRQGPPSYEQY
v_gene: TRBV29-1; j_gene: TRBJ2-7; len: 10; CDR3aa: SAGQGLHEQY
v_gene: TRBV5-1; j_gene: TRBJ2-1; len: 12; CDR3aa: ASSEHLGDNEQF
v_gene: TRBV25-1; j_gene: TRBJ2-2; len: 12; CDR3aa: ASSGLADTGELF
v_gene: TRBV6-1; j_gene: TRBJ2-7; len: 12; CDR3aa: ASSEDFTTYEQY
v_gene: TRBV29-1; j_gene: TRBJ2-1; len: 14; CDR3aa: SVEGVAGSSYNEQF
v_gene: TRBV6-5; j_gene: TRBJ2-1; len: 9; CDR3aa: ASKGAARQF
v_gene: TRBV29-1; j_gene: TRBJ2-7; len: 10; CDR3aa: SVGDGSYEQY
v_gene: TRBV2; j_gene: TRBJ2-7; len: 9; CDR3aa: ASSEVRLQY
v_gene: TRBV29-1; j_gene: TRBJ2-7; len: 11; CDR3aa: SVTGTSGTEQY
v_gene: TRBV27; j_gene: TRBJ1-5; len: 14; CDR3aa: ASSSELGALGQPQH
v_gene: TRBV7-9; j_gene: TRBJ2-7; len: 13; CDR3aa: ASSLGTGGSNEQY
v_gene: TRBV27; j_gene: TRBJ1-2; len: 10; CDR3aa: ASGRGNYGYT
v_gene: TRBV29-1; j_gene: TRBJ2-5; len: 11; CDR3aa: SVAGDSGETQY
v_gene: TRBV29-1; j_gene: TRBJ2-7; len: 13; CDR3aa: SVGFGAGGRYEQY
v_gene: TRBV19; j_gene: TRBJ1-2; len: 13; CDR3aa: ASSISAASEYGYT
v_gene: TRBV10-3; j_gene: TRBJ2-6; len: 11; CDR3aa: ATQSSGANVLT
v_gene: TRBV6-1; j_gene: TRBJ1-6; len: 11; CDR3aa: ASQSSYNSPLH
v_gene: TRBV29-1; j_gene: TRBJ2-7; len: 11; CDR3aa: SVWTSGSYEQY
v_gene: TRBV11-2; j_gene: TRBJ1-5; len: 12; CDR3aa: ASSLKGSNQPQH
v_gene: TRBV9; j_gene: TRBJ2-2; len: 14; CDR3aa: ASSVFGGLDTGELF
v_gene: TRBV27; j_gene: TRBJ2-4; len: 16; CDR3aa: ASSPKNYRGGPKNIQY
v_gene: TRBV10-3; j_gene: TRBJ1-1; len: 13; CDR3aa: AISESGLMNTEAF
v_gene: TRBV4-1; j_gene: TRBJ2-2; len: 13; CDR3aa: ASSQKQGFTGELF
v_gene: TRBV29-1; j_gene: TRBJ1-2; len: 13; CDR3aa: SVDRGSLANYGYT
v_gene: TRBV13; j_gene: TRBJ2-7; len: 11; CDR3aa: ASSLRGTAEQY
v_gene: TRBV6-6; j_gene: TRBJ1-2; len: 8; CDR3aa: ASSGYGYT
v_gene: TRBV19; j_gene: TRBJ2-6; len: 12; CDR3aa: ASSPGAGTNVLT
v_gene: TRBV2; j_gene: TRBJ2-7; len: 13; CDR3aa: ASSEGTDSSYEQY
v_gene: TRBV30; j_gene: TRBJ1-1; len: 13; CDR3aa: AWSTPGRGPTEAF
v_gene: TRBV7-9; j_gene: TRBJ2-7; len: 12; CDR3aa: ASSLDTGSYEQY
v_gene: TRBV4-1; j_gene: TRBJ1-1; len: 10; CDR3aa: ASRDTNTEAF
v_gene: TRBV5-4; j_gene: TRBJ2-3; len: 11; CDR3aa: ASSLGDTDTQY
v_gene: TRBV9; j_gene: TRBJ1-2; len: 13; CDR3aa: ASSDQDMSAGGYT